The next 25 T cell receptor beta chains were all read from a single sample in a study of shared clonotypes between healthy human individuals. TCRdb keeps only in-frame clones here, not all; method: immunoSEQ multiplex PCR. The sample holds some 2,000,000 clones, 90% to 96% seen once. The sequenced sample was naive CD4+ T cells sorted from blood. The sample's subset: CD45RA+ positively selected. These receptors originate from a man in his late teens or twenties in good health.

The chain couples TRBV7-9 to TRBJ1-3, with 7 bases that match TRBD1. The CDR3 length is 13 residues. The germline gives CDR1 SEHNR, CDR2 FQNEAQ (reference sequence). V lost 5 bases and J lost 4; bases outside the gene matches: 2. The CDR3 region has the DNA TGTGCCAGCAGCAGGGGGCAAGGAAACACCATATATTTT. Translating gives CASSRGQGNTIYF.

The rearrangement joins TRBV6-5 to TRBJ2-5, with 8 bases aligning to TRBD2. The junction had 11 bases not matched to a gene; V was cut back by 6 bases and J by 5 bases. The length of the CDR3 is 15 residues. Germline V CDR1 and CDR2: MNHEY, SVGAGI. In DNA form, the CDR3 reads TGTGCCAGCAGACGGTCCGGGGGGGGTAGTGAGACCCAGTACTTC. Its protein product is CASRRSGGGSETQYF.

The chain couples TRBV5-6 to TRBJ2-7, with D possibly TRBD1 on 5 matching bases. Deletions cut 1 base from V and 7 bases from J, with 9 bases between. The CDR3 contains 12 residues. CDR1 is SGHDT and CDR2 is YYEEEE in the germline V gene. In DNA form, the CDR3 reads TGTGCCAGCAGCTTGCCCCAGGGAGAGCAGTACTTC. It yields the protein CASSLPQGEQYF.

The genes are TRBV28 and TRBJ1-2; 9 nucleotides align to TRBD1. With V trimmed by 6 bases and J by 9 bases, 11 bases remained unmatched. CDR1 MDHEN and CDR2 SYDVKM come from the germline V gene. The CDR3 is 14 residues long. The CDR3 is CASSITTGGRSYTF. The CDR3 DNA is TGTGCCAGCAGCATAACCACAGGGGGCAGGAGCTACACCTTC.

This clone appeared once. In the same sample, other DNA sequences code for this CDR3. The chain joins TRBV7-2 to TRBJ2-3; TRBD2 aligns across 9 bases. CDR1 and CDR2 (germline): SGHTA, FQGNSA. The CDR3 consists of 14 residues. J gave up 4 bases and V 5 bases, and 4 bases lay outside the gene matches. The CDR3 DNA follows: TGTGCCAGCAGCCTTGGACTAGCGCCAGATACGCAGTATTTT. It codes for CASSLGLAPDTQYF.

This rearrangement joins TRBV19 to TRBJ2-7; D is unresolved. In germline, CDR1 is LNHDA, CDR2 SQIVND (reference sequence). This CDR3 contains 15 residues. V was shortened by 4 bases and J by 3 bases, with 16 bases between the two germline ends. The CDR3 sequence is CASSTGTAYYYEQYF. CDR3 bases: TGTGCCAGTAGTACTGGTACAGCCTACTACTACGAGCAGTACTTC.

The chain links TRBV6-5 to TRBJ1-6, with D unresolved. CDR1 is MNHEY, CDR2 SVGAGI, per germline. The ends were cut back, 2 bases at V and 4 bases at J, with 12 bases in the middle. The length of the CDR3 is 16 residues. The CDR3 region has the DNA TGTGCCAGCAGTTACCGGGCAGAAGTTTATAATTCACCCCTCCACTTT. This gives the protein CASSYRAEVYNSPLHF.

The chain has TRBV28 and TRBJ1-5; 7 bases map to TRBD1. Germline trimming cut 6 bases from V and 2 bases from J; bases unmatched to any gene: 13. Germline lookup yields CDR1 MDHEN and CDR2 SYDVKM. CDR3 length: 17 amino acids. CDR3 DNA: TGTGCCAGCAGCATACGACAGGGTTACAGTGGCAATCAGCCCCAGCATTTT. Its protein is CASSIRQGYSGNQPQHF.

CDR3 loop: CASSSGPDTQYF. CDR3 in DNA: TGTGCCAGCAGCTCCGGGCCAGATACGCAGTATTTT. The chain uses TRBV7-9 and TRBJ2-3; D is uncertain. V lost 4 bases and J lost 4, with 6 bases in between. CDR3 length equals 12 residues. CDR1 and CDR2 from the germline V gene are SEHNR and FQNEAQ (reference sequence).

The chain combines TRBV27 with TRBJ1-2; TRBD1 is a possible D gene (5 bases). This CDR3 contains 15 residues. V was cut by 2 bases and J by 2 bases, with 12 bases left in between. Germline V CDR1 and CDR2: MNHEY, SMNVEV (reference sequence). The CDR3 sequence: CASSLTWAGNYGYTF. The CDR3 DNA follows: TGTGCCAGCAGTTTAACTTGGGCAGGGAACTATGGCTACACCTTC.

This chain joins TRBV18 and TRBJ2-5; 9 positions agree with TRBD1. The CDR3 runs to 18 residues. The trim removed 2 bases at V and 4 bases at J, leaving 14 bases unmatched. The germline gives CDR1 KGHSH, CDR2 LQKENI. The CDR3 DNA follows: TGTGCCAGCTCACCAGCTAACCGGACAGGGGAAGGAGGAGAGACCCAGTACTTC. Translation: CASSPANRTGEGGETQYF.

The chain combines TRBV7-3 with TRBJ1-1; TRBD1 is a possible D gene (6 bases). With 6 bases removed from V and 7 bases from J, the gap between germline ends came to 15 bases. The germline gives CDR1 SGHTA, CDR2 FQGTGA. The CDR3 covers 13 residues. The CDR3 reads CASSRQEGNEAFF. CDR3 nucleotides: TGTGCCAGCAGTCGACAGGAAGGGAATGAAGCTTTCTTT.

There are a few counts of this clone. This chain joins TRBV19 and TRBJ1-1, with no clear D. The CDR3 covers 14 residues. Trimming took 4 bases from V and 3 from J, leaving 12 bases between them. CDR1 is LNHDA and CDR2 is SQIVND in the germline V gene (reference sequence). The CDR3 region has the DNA TGTGCCAGTAGTACCCCGGCGGTCTACACTGAAGCTTTCTTT. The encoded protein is CASSTPAVYTEAFF.

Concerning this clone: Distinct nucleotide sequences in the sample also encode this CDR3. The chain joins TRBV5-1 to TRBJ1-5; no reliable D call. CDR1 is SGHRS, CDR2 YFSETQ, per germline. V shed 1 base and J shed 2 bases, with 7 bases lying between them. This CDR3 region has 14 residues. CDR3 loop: CASSLSGGNQPQHF. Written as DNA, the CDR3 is TGCGCCAGCAGCTTGAGTGGCGGCAATCAGCCCCAGCATTTT. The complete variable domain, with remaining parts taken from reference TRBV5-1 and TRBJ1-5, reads KAGVTQTPRYLIKTRGQQVTLSCSPISGHRSVSWYQQTPGQGLQFLFEYFSETQRNKGNFPGRFSGRQFSNSRSEMNVSTLELGDSALYLCASSLSGGNQPQHFGDGTRLSIL.

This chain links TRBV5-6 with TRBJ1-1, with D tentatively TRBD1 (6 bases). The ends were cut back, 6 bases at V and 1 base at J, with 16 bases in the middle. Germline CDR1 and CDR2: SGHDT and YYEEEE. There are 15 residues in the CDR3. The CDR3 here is CASKWGLGQNTEAFF. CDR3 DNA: TGTGCCAGCAAGTGGGGCCTGGGACAGAACACTGAAGCTTTCTTT.

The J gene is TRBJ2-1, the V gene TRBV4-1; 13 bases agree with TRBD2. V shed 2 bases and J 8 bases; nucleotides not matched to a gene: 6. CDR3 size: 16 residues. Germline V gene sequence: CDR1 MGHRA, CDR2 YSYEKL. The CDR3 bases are TGCGCCAGCAGCCAAACTAGCGGGAGGGTACAGGATGAGCAGTTCTTC. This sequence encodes CASSQTSGRVQDEQFF.

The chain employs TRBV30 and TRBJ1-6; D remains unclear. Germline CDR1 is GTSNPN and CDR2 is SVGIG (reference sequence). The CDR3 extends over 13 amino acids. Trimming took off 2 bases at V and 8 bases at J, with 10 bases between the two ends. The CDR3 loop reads CAWSLGRDSPLHF. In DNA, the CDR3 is TGTGCCTGGAGTCTCGGACGGGATTCACCCCTCCACTTT.

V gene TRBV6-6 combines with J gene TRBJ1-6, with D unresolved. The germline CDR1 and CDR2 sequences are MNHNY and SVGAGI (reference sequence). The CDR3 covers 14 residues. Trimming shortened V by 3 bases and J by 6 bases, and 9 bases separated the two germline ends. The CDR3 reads CASSYQRANSPLHF. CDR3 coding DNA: TGTGCCAGCAGTTATCAGAGGGCTAATTCACCCCTCCACTTT.

For the CDR3, the DNA is TGTGCCACCCGGTGGGGAGGGCCACCCGGGGAGCTGTTTTTT. This sequence encodes CATRWGGPPGELFF. The chain uses TRBV7-2 and TRBJ2-2, with 7 bases identical to TRBD2. Germline V gives CDR1 SGHTA, CDR2 FQGNSA. After removal of 10 bases from V and 6 bases from J, the junction contained 11 bases not matched to a gene. This CDR3 spans 14 amino acids. Combining the CDR3 with reference TRBV7-2 and TRBJ2-2 gives the whole variable domain GAGVSQSPSNKVTEKGKDVELRCDPISGHTALYWYRQSLGQGLEFLIYFQGNSAPDKSGLPSDRFSAERTGGSVSTLTIQRTQQEDSAVYLCATRWGGPPGELFFGEGSRLTVL.

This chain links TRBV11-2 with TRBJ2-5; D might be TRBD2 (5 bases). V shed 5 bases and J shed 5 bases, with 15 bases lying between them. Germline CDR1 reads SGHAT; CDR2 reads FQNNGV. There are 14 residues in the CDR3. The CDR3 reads CASSPLIWEETQYF. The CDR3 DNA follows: TGTGCCAGCAGCCCCCTGATCTGGGAGGAGACCCAGTACTTC.

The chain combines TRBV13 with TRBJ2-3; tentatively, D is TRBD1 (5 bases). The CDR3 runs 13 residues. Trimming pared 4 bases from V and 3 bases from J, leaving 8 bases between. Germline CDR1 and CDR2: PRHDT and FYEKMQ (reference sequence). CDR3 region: CASSYRQTDTQYF. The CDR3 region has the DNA TGTGCCAGCAGCTACAGACAGACAGATACGCAGTATTTT.

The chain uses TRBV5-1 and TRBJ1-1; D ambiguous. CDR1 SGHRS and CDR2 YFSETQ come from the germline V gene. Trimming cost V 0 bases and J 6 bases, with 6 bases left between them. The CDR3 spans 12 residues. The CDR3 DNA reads TGCGCCAGCAGCTTGGAGAGGGCTGAAGCTTTCTTT. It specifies CASSLERAEAFF.

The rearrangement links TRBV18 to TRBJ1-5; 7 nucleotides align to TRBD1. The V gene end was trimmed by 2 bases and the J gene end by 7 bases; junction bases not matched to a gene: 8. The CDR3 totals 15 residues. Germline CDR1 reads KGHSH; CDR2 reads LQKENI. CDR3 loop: CASSPGEGAGQPQHF. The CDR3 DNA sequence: TGTGCCAGCTCACCAGGGGAGGGGGCAGGACAGCCCCAGCATTTT.

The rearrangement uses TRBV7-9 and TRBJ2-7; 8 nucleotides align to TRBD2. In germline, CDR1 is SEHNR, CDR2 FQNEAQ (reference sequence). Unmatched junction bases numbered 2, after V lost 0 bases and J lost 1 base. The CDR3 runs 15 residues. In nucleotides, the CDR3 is TGTGCCAGCAGCTTAGCGGCGGGAGGATCCTACGAGCAGTACTTC. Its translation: CASSLAAGGSYEQYF.

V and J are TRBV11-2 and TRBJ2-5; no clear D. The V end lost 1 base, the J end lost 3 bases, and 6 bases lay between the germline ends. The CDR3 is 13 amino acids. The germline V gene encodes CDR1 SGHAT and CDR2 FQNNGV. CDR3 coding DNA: TGTGCCAGCAGCTTAGTCCGAGAAGAGACCCAGTACTTC. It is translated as CASSLVREETQYF.